This TCR beta chain was identified during a study of CD4 T cells in relation to SARS-CoV-2 and coronaviruses. This clone was seen only once. Its antigen is currently unknown. The germline V gene has CDR1 MGHRA and CDR2 YSYEKL. This CDR3 has 14 amino acids. Trimming at V came to 4 bases and at J to 8 bases, leaving 7 bases not matched to a gene. TCRdb keeps only in-frame clones here, not all; method: immunoSEQ multiplex PCR. The sample carries just over 35,000 clones, about 80% recorded once. The TCR originated in an adult with COVID-19. The sample was naive CD4+ T cells from PBMCs, cultured in vitro. The subset: naive CD4+ T cells isolated by negative enrichment. The rearrangement links TRBV4-1 to TRBJ1-2; 10 nucleotides match TRBD1. CDR3 protein: CASSLDRGRGGYTF. CDR3 nucleotide sequence: TGCGCCAGCAGCCTGGACAGGGGGAGAGGAGGCTACACCTTC.